The present T cell receptor (beta chain) was sequenced within a study of monozygotic twins with inflammatory bowel disease. Blood was collected, around 2.7 ml per donor. Germline CDR1 DFQATT, CDR2 SNEGSKA (reference sequence). CDR3 length equals 13 residues. TCRdb reprocessed the 5' RACE reads and reports one entry per CDR3 protein, with no DNA. This sample carries about 330,000 distinct CDR3 sequences, with over 2% going to the ten biggest clones. The chain carries TRBV20-1 and TRBJ1-1. The sequenced sample consisted of blood. The receptor comes from a human donor with ulcerative colitis or Crohn's disease, or a healthy co-twin of an affected twin (not recorded which). The CDR3 loop reads CSARSLMNTEAFF.